Below, 10 T cell receptor beta chains from the same sample are listed, as sequenced in a study of blood T cell repertoires in COVID-19 (dated by TCRdb to about 2020). Library creation used the immunoSEQ multiplex PCR assay. TCRdb stores this immuneACCESS table with in-frame sequences only. Part of the clones is absent; in the studies checked, under half of the shortfall reflects unresolved V genes, and no reason is known for the rest. This sample gives 110,000 to 150,000 clones in total; 80% to 90% of them show up just once. The top ten clonotypes cover 2.5% to 3.5% of the sample. The sequenced sample was peripheral blood. The receptors originated from a woman aged 60-75 years with active COVID-19.

V usage is TRBV2 and J usage is TRBJ2-5; 9 nucleotides agree with TRBD2. J was trimmed by 0 bases and V by 6 bases; bases with no gene match: 5. The CDR3 extends over 15 amino acids. The germline V gene encodes CDR1 SNHLY and CDR2 FYNNEI. The DNA for the CDR3 is TGTGCCAGCAGCCGACTAGCGGTCAACCAAGAGACCCAGTACTTC. Amino acid sequence: CASSRLAVNQETQYF. Looking up the rest from reference TRBV2 and TRBJ2-5 gives the full variable domain: EPEVTQTPSHQVTQMGQEVILRCVPISNHLYFYWYRQILGQKVEFLVSFYNNEISEKSEIFDDQFSVERPDGSNFTLKIRSTKLEDSAMYFCASSRLAVNQETQYFGPGTRLLVL.

This chain connects TRBV28 to TRBJ1-2; D is unresolved. The ends were cut back, 3 bases at V and 6 bases at J, with 41 bases in the middle. The germline V gene encodes CDR1 MDHEN and CDR2 SYDVKM. The CDR3 is 23 amino acids. The CDR3 sequence: CASSFPPTVSNYGNQRNLHGYTF. The CDR3 DNA sequence: TGTGCCAGCAGTTTCCCCCCCACAGTTTCAAATTACGGTAATCAGAGAAATTTACATGGCTACACCTTC.

This chain links TRBV5-8 with TRBJ1-1, with TRBD1 identical over 7 bases. From germline, CDR1 is SGHTS and CDR2 YDEGEE. After removal of 5 bases from V and 5 bases from J, the junction contained 9 bases not matched to a gene. CDR3 length equals 14 residues. The CDR3 sequence is CASSYRDRWTEAFF. For the CDR3, the DNA is TGTGCCAGCAGTTATCGGGACAGATGGACTGAAGCTTTCTTT.

The chain links TRBV20-1 to TRBJ2-5; weak D call: TRBD2 (6 bases). The germline gives CDR1 DFQATT, CDR2 SNEGSKA (reference sequence). This CDR3 comprises 13 residues. V lost 3 bases, J lost 5 bases, and 13 bases lay in between. CDR3 nucleotides: TGCAGTGCTAGTCGGCTTCGGGGGGAGACCCAGTACTTC. Its protein is CSASRLRGETQYF.

Within the sample, this clone is medium-sized. The rearrangement links TRBV4-1 to TRBJ2-1; 7 nucleotides match TRBD2. The CDR3 runs to 16 residues. Germline V gene sequence: CDR1 MGHRA, CDR2 YSYEKL. V lost 6 bases and J lost 0; bases outside the gene matches: 8. The CDR3 loop is CASRSLAPSSYNEQFF. The CDR3 DNA follows: TGCGCCAGCAGATCACTAGCGCCGAGCTCCTACAATGAGCAGTTCTTC.

The rearrangement links TRBV5-1 to TRBJ2-7; 12 bases map to TRBD2. CDR1 is SGHRS and CDR2 is YFSETQ in the germline V gene. V shed 3 bases, J shed 2 bases, and the junction held 3 bases outside the gene matches. CDR3 length: 15 amino acids. The CDR3 is CASSYRLAGAYEQYF. CDR3 sequence (DNA): TGCGCCAGCAGCTACCGACTAGCGGGGGCCTACGAGCAGTACTTC. The complete variable domain, with remaining parts taken from reference TRBV5-1 and TRBJ2-7, reads KAGVTQTPRYLIKTRGQQVTLSCSPISGHRSVSWYQQTPGQGLQFLFEYFSETQRNKGNFPGRFSGRQFSNSRSEMNVSTLELGDSALYLCASSYRLAGAYEQYFGPGTRLTVT.

The chain uses TRBV19 and TRBJ1-5; tentative D call: TRBD1 (5 bases). This CDR3 is built from 15 residues. Germline V gene data show CDR1 as LNHDA and CDR2 as SQIVND (reference sequence). The V end was cut by 2 bases, the J end by 2 bases, with 10 bases between. Here the CDR3 reads CASSISPTGNQPQHF. The CDR3 coding sequence is TGTGCCAGTAGTATATCCCCGACAGGCAATCAGCCCCAGCATTTT.

The J gene is TRBJ1-2, the V gene TRBV6-5, with TRBD1 matching 12 bases. V lost 7 bases, J lost 8 bases, and 2 bases stayed unmatched. CDR1 and CDR2 (germline): MNHEY, SVGAGI. The CDR3 extends over 12 amino acids. CDR3 sequence (DNA): TGTGCCAGCACCGGGACAGGGGGCGGCTACACCTTC. This encodes CASTGTGGGYTF.

This clone was recorded a few times. This chain links TRBV5-4 with TRBJ2-7; tentatively, D is TRBD2 (6 bases). The V and J ends lost 3 bases and 2 bases respectively, with 12 bases between them. CDR1 is SGHNT, CDR2 YYREEE, per germline (reference sequence). The CDR3 loop spans 14 amino acids. As DNA, the CDR3 is TGTGCCAGCAGCTCGCGGCGGGATCCCTACGAGCAGTACTTC. Its protein product is CASSSRRDPYEQYF. Full variable domain (missing parts from reference TRBV5-4 and TRBJ2-7): ETGVTQSPTHLIKTRGQQVTLRCSSQSGHNTVSWYQQALGQGPQFIFQYYREEENGRGNFPPRFSGLQFPNYSSELNVNALELDDSALYLCASSSRRDPYEQYFGPGTRLTVT.

The rearrangement joins TRBV30 to TRBJ2-3; 12 bases are shared with TRBD2. In germline, CDR1 is GTSNPN, CDR2 SVGIG (reference sequence). The V segment lost 5 bases and the J segment 5 bases; nucleotides outside the gene matches: 11. CDR3 length: 16 residues. CDR3 region: CAWGRGRLAGEDTQYF. The CDR3 DNA sequence: TGTGCCTGGGGAAGGGGAAGACTAGCGGGAGAAGATACGCAGTATTTT.